A single sample is the source of the 11 T cell receptor beta chains below, sequenced in a study of blood T cells in healthy people across ages. A second PCR, run for roughly 7 to 11 cycles, used a sample-barcoded 5' primer plus a J-beta primer mix. TCRdb itself ran the 5' RACE reads through MiXCR, one entry per CDR3 protein. The sample contains approximately 1,700,000 distinct CDR3 sequences, about two fifths of which appear only once. Sequenced input: blood. All receptors derive from a human donor in good health.

The V and J genes are TRBV7-2 and TRBJ1-2; D unresolved. CDR1 and CDR2 (germline): SGHTA, FQGNSA. V lost 2 bases and J lost 0, with 13 bases in between. The CDR3 sequence is 16 residues long. The DNA for the CDR3 is TGTGCCAGCAGCTTAACGTCATTTAATTCTAACTATGGCTACACCTTC. Encoded protein: CASSLTSFNSNYGYTF.

This clonotype was counted at least ten times. The J gene is TRBJ1-2, the V gene TRBV7-9; TRBD1 agrees at 7 bases. Germline-derived CDR1 and CDR2 are SEHNR and FQNEAQ (reference sequence). The J segment lost 11 bases and the V segment lost 5 bases, leaving 8 bases of the junction unmatched. The CDR3 length is 12 residues. CDR3 sequence: CASSAVGDRYTF. The CDR3 DNA reads TGTGCCAGCAGCGCCGTCGGGGACAGATACACCTTC.

Notes on this clonotype: Sequence at one end of the junction differs from germline and may be a read error. This chain joins TRBV11-2 and TRBJ1-2, with D unresolved. The germline CDR1 and CDR2 sequences are SGHAT and FQNNGV. This CDR3 has 12 amino acids. In nucleotides, the CDR3 is TGTGCCAGCAGTCTTGCGGGCTATGGCCACACCTTC. Encoded protein: CASSLAGYGHTF. The whole variable domain, filled in from reference TRBV11-2 and TRBJ1-2, reads EAGVAQSPRYKIIEKRQSVAFWCNPISGHATLYWYQQILGQGPKLLIQFQNNGVVDDSQLPKDRFSAERLKGVDSTLKIQPAKLEDSAVYLCASSLAGYGHTFGSGTRLTVV.

This chain uses TRBV29-1 with TRBJ1-2; weak D call: TRBD1 (5 bases). The CDR3 has 13 amino acids. The V gene's germline CDR1 is SQVTM and CDR2 ANQGSEA. V was cut by 6 bases and J by 7 bases, with 18 bases left in between. The DNA for the CDR3 is TGCAGCGTAGGGGACGTCCCAGCCACTGGCTACACCTTC. Translating gives CSVGDVPATGYTF.

This rearrangement joins TRBV5-1 to TRBJ1-5; D uncertain. This CDR3 comprises 15 residues. The V gene's germline CDR1 is SGHRS and CDR2 YFSETQ. Trimming took off 0 bases at V and 5 bases at J, with 12 bases between the two ends. CDR3 in DNA: TGCGCCAGCAGCTTGGCGGGGAACTGGGATCAGCCCCAGCATTTT. This translates into CASSLAGNWDQPQHF.

This clonotype has a handful of counts. This chain links TRBV11-3 with TRBJ2-7; TRBD1 or TRBD2 may be the D gene (5 bases each). This CDR3 has 18 amino acids. Per the germline V gene, CDR1 is SGHNT and CDR2 is YENEEA. V dropped 5 bases and J dropped 7 bases, with 30 bases sitting between them. CDR3: CASSPLRFRDQRRREQYF. The CDR3 DNA reads as TGTGCCAGCAGCCCCCTCAGATTCCGGGACCAACGTCGGCGGGAGCAGTACTTC.

The chain is built from TRBV5-1 and TRBJ2-5, with D possibly called TRBD1 or TRBD2 (5 bases each). The J call may be in error: the DNA end matches TRBJ2-7 better. This CDR3 comprises 14 residues. CDR1 is SGHRS and CDR2 is YFSETQ in the germline V gene. DNA for the CDR3: TGCGCCAGCAGCTTGGACGGGACCATCTACGAGCAGTACTTC. As protein: CASSLDGTIYEQYF.

In its sample, this clonotype was seen a few times. The V and J genes are TRBV7-2 and TRBJ2-1; D unresolved. The CDR3 covers 14 residues. The germline V and J ends were trimmed by 3 bases and 4 bases, with 10 bases remaining between them. From germline, CDR1 is SGHTA and CDR2 FQGNSA. CDR3 amino acids: CASSFRTGYNEQFF. CDR3 nucleotides: TGTGCCAGCAGCTTCAGAACTGGGTACAATGAGCAGTTCTTC.

The genes are TRBV7-3 and TRBJ2-7, with 11 bases fitting TRBD2. The end of the DNA aligns better with TRBJ2-5, so the J call may be wrong. CDR3 size: 16 residues. The germline V gene encodes CDR1 SGHTA and CDR2 FQGTGA. CDR3 in amino acids: CASSTLLAGGAETQYF. The CDR3 DNA follows: TGTGCCAGCAGCACCCTCCTAGCGGGGGGTGCGGAGACCCAGTACTTC.

The J gene is TRBJ2-7, the V gene TRBV6-2 or TRBV6-3; D may correspond to TRBD1 or TRBD2 (5 bases each). Matching the DNA end better, TRBJ2-4 makes the J call doubtful. Germline CDR1 and CDR2: MNHEY and SVGEGT. The CDR3 sequence is 16 residues long. CDR3 coding DNA: TGTGCCAGCAGTACCACATCCGGGACCAAAGCCTACATTCAGTACTTC. Residues: CASSTTSGTKAYIQYF.

The table lists this clonotype with a few counts. This rearrangement joins TRBV5-6 to TRBJ2-5; tentative D call: TRBD1 (5 bases). CDR1 and CDR2 (germline): SGHDT, YYEEEE. Deletions cut 4 bases from V and 4 bases from J, with 14 bases between. This CDR3 contains 14 residues. CDR3 DNA: TGTGCCAGCAGCCTTTGGACAATTGGAGAGACCCAGTACTTC. Translating it yields CASSLWTIGETQYF.